Below, one T cell receptor (beta chain) is given with its context. CDR1 is SGDLS and CDR2 is YYNGEE in the germline V gene. CDR3 length equals 15 residues. Unmatched junction bases numbered 3, after V lost 0 bases and J lost 3 bases. Method: immunoSEQ multiplex PCR; TCRdb's copy keeps in-frame clones and lacks some. The sample has about 350,000 clones, about 90% seen once; the top ten hold around 3.5%. The data derive from a study of blood T cell repertoires in COVID-19. At the level of the study: Italy, Spain and the United States were the sources of the convalescent and acute COVID-19 samples.

V usage is TRBV9 and J usage is TRBJ2-3; TRBD2 matches 8 bases. The sequence derives from a young woman who had recovered from COVID-19. Sequencing used peripheral blood. In DNA, the CDR3 is TGTGCCAGCAGCGTAGCCGGCGGGAGGACAGATACGCAGTATTTT. It codes for CASSVAGGRTDTQYF. The whole variable domain, filled in from reference TRBV9 and TRBJ2-3, reads DSGVTQTPKHLITATGQRVTLRCSPRSGDLSVYWYQQSLDQGLQFLIQYYNGEERAKGNILERFSAQQFPDLHSELNLSSLELGDSALYFCASSVAGGRTDTQYFGPGTRLTVL.